This T cell receptor (beta chain) was profiled in a study of glioma-infiltrating T cells after dendritic cell vaccination. On the study more broadly: Patients received three intradermal dendritic cell vaccine injections at biweekly intervals. Whole-study results and caveats: Estimated pretreatment TIL content predicted outcome after dendritic cell vaccination.

Primers: 60 V beta forward and 13 J beta reverse. Measured with immunoSEQ multiplex PCR; TCRdb has only the in-frame clones, and not every one. This sample has approximately 85,000 clones, with around 85% found just once. Germline assignment: CDR1 SNHLY and CDR2 FYNNEI. With 1 base removed from V and 0 bases from J, the gap between germline ends came to 13 bases. This CDR3 has 17 residues. The sample's time point: after dendritic cell vaccination, including at tumor progression/relapse. Fresh-frozen tumor tissue and more than two years of survival data were available for all. Of note for this clone: Antigen unknown.

This sequence was found in a human donor with glioblastoma. The source material was blood, sampled after dendritic cell vaccination. The genes are TRBV2 and TRBJ1-5; a possible D gene is TRBD1 (5 bases). The chain's CDR3 is CASSEGGLEHSNQPQHF. As DNA, the CDR3 is TGTGCCAGCAGTGAAGGGGGACTGGAACATAGCAATCAGCCCCAGCATTTT.